Listed below are T cell receptor beta chains from one sample, sequenced in a study of graft-versus-host responses after intestinal transplantation. The repertoire was sequenced with immunoSEQ multiplex PCR; TCRdb's copy has only in-frame clones and lacks some. Of just under 50,000 clones in the sample, about 81% were seen once. The antigens these receptors bind are not known. The sample was unstimulated CD4+ T cells sorted from spleen or lymph node cells, taken before transplant. These receptors all come from a human donor who was the organ donor for an intestinal transplant. Each CDR3 is given without its conserved first and last residue.

v_call	j_call	cdr3_aa
TRBV6-5	TRBJ2-1	ASSPTGNNEQF
TRBV6-5	TRBJ2-4	ASSETRAKNIQY
TRBV11-3	TRBJ1-4	ASSQGGTNEKLF
TRBV19	TRBJ1-1	ASSAPGQGMYTKAF
TRBV7-8	TRBJ1-1	ASSLEQGSTEAF
TRBV28	TRBJ1-1	ASSLDPGRLNTEAF
TRBV5-1	TRBJ2-7	ASSSRVSYEQY
TRBV4-2	TRBJ2-2	ASSQEQTSGTANTGELF
TRBV2	TRBJ2-6	ASSPGPWEFTSGANVLT
TRBV5-4	TRBJ1-6	ASSLGQGLSNSPLH
TRBV27	TRBJ1-2	ASGRGVGGYT
TRBV27	TRBJ2-4	ASREGALAKNIQY
TRBV14	TRBJ2-1	ASSQDPPLAGVGNEQF
TRBV7-2	TRBJ2-7	ASSRTGAYEQY
TRBV7-6	TRBJ2-1	ASSLKAFSSYNEQF
TRBV30	TRBJ2-7	AWSVGGPYEQY
TRBV6-1	TRBJ2-2	ASRREGRTGELF
TRBV5-5	TRBJ2-7	ASSLSGVIYLYEQY
TRBV7-9	TRBJ1-2	ASSLPLTGGHGYT
TRBV30	TRBJ2-5	AWSVIPRGTQY
TRBV11-2	TRBJ2-3	ASSIPPAGKGALYTQY
TRBV7-2	TRBJ2-3	ASSSQASGAGDTQY
TRBV6-1	TRBJ1-2	ASSAEADRAPGYT
TRBV5-1	TRBJ2-3	ASSLVGHIVSDTQY
TRBV5-4	TRBJ1-5	ASSLDRGHQPQH
TRBV5-1	TRBJ1-1	ASSRTGPNTEAF
TRBV7-2	TRBJ2-2	ASSLATTGELF
TRBV7-2	TRBJ1-2	ASSLEGGANYGYT
TRBV6-1	TRBJ1-2	ASRPTGLTYGYT
TRBV18	TRBJ1-6	ASSPPRTGYNSPLH
TRBV5-1	TRBJ2-7	ASSSLKSYEQY
TRBV10-2	TRBJ1-5	ASRGDSNQPQH
TRBV7-9	TRBJ1-1	ASSGSTGGGTEAF
TRBV6-4	TRBJ1-1	ASSRTGQNTEAF
TRBV7-6	TRBJ2-5	ASSFGETQY
TRBV7-2	TRBJ2-1	ASSLGTGTFYNEQF
TRBV19	TRBJ2-3	ASSILWDRTDTQY
TRBV7-2	TRBJ2-7	ASSLIAIYEQY
TRBV2	TRBJ2-5	ASMGGIQETQY
TRBV7-2	TRBJ2-7	ASSLVGPYEQY
TRBV10-1	TRBJ2-3	ASSEVSSRPYTQY
TRBV12-5	TRBJ2-7	ASGLVHLGTGSYEQY
TRBV5-6	TRBJ1-2	ASSTWTTNYGYT
TRBV5-5	TRBJ2-7	ASSTVWTTSYEQY
TRBV7-6	TRBJ2-1	ASSLSGGAYNEQF
TRBV5-1	TRBJ2-5	ASSSGLVGQETQY
TRBV4-2	TRBJ2-7	ASSQKNYGSYEQY
TRBV5-1	TRBJ2-7	ASSLAVPGQGNMKGRLYEQY
TRBV5-1	TRBJ2-1	ASSYTGTSGGQLRNEQF